A single sample gave rise to the 29 T cell receptor beta chains below, sequenced in a study of shared clonotypes between healthy human individuals. Clones were read by immunoSEQ multiplex PCR, and TCRdb kept only the in-frame ones, dropping some. Among more than 400,000 clones, over 70% were seen once, and the ten largest hold roughly an eighth. Sequencing was done on a sample of PBMCs. These receptors were obtained from a woman aged 40 to 55 in good health. Some clones in this sample may be carry-over from other donors' samples.

Details on this clone: A much larger clonotype is one base distant, so this may be a read error. Other DNA sequences in the sample encode the same CDR3. The chain couples TRBV11-2 to TRBJ2-1, with D perhaps TRBD2 (6 bases). CDR3 size: 15 residues. Per germline, CDR1 SGHAT and CDR2 FQNNGV. V was clipped by 0 bases and J by 4 bases, with 10 bases between them. The CDR3 reads CASSLERESYNEQFF. The CDR3, as DNA: TGTGCCAGCAGCTTAGAACGGGAGTCTTACAATGAGCAGTTCTTC.

This clone was observed a single time. The J gene is TRBJ2-2, the V gene TRBV29-1; D not certain. Germline CDR1 SQVTM, CDR2 ANQGSEA. The CDR3 has 12 amino acids. The V gene lost 2 bases and the J gene lost 7 bases, with 8 bases spanning the gap. The chain's CDR3 is CSVETPGGELFF. DNA for the CDR3: TGCAGCGTTGAAACCCCTGGCGGGGAGCTGTTTTTT.

This clone has a single count. This rearrangement joins TRBV27 to TRBJ2-7; 8 positions match TRBD2. V shed 2 bases, J shed 4 bases, and the junction held 16 bases outside the gene matches. Germline values: CDR1 MNHEY, CDR2 SMNVEV (reference sequence). The CDR3 covers 18 residues. The CDR3 loop is CASSLQGGVAGLGYEQYF. The CDR3 nucleotides read TGTGCCAGCAGTTTACAGGGAGGAGTAGCGGGATTAGGGTACGAGCAGTACTTC.

This clone was seen a handful of times. This sequence joins TRBV6-4 and TRBJ1-2; tentative D call: TRBD1 (6 bases). Germline CDR1 reads MRHNA; CDR2 reads SNTAGT. This CDR3 spans 13 amino acids. The ends were cut back, 3 bases at V and 4 bases at J, with 9 bases in the middle. The CDR3 DNA reads TGTGCCAGCAGTGAACAGGGTATCTATGGCTACACCTTC. This gives the protein CASSEQGIYGYTF.

The chain is built from TRBV2 and TRBJ2-7; possibly TRBD1 for D (5 bases). Germline-derived CDR1 and CDR2 are SNHLY and FYNNEI. The CDR3 is made up of 15 amino acids. V gave up 0 bases and J gave up 3 bases, with 12 bases separating them. CDR3 amino acids: CASSEASQQGYEQYF. Here the CDR3 DNA reads TGTGCCAGCAGTGAAGCTTCTCAGCAGGGCTACGAGCAGTACTTC.

Remarks on this clone: One base separates it from a far larger clone, so it is likely a read error. The V and J genes are TRBV5-6 and TRBJ2-5; D unclear. This CDR3 contains 12 residues. Trimming cost V 3 bases and J 4 bases, with 7 bases left between them. Germline V lookup: CDR1 SGHDT, CDR2 YYEEEE. Here the CDR3 DNA reads TGTGCCAGCAGCTCTGTGGGAGAGACCCAGTACTTC. It is translated as CASSSVGETQYF. Complete variable domain (other parts from reference TRBV5-6 and TRBJ2-5): DAGVTQSPTHLIKTRGQQVTLRCSPKSGHDTVSWYQQALGQGPQFIFQYYEEEERQRGNFPDRFSGHQFPNYSSELNVNALLLGDSALYLCASSSVGETQYFGPGTRLLVL.

The CDR3 protein is CATSRDLWLEQYF. CDR3 bases: TGTGCCACCAGCAGAGATCTGTGGCTCGAGCAGTACTTC. The genes are TRBV15 and TRBJ2-7, with D hard to call. The CDR3 is made up of 13 amino acids. The germline gives CDR1 LNHNV, CDR2 YYDKDF (reference sequence). V gave up 0 bases and J gave up 6 bases, with 9 bases separating them. The entire variable domain, with the rest obtained from reference TRBV15 and TRBJ2-7, is as follows: DAMVIQNPRYQVTQFGKPVTLSCSQTLNHNVMYWYQQKSSQAPKLLFHYYDKDFNNEADTPDNFQSRRPNTSFCFLDIRSPGLGDTAMYLCATSRDLWLEQYFGPGTRLTVT.

This clone was seen just once. This chain joins TRBV10-1 and TRBJ2-3; possible D gene TRBD2, 5 bases. CDR1 is WNHNN and CDR2 is SYGVQD in the germline V gene (reference sequence). This CDR3 contains 16 residues. V was cut by 4 bases and J by 1 base, with 15 bases left in between. In nucleotides, the CDR3 is TGCGCCAGCAGTGGGGCGCCGGGGAGCGGCACAGATACGCAGTATTTT. It translates to CASSGAPGSGTDTQYF.

A note on this clone: It differs at one base from a far larger clone, so likely a read error. This chain uses TRBV30 with TRBJ1-1; D is uncertain. The CDR3 is 16 amino acids. Trimming removed 5 bases from V and 7 bases from J, with 26 bases in between. CDR1 and CDR2 (germline): GTSNPN, SVGIG (reference sequence). CDR3 coding DNA: TGTGCCTGGGGGCCGAAGTTAGGACCCGGCGGGGATGAAGCTTTCTTT. This gives the protein CAWGPKLGPGGDEAFF.

The J gene is TRBJ2-3, the V gene TRBV14; D is unclear. The CDR3 is 12 residues long. Trimming took 5 bases from V and 6 from J, leaving 9 bases between them. Germline-derived CDR1 and CDR2 are SGHDN and FVKESK. As DNA, the CDR3 is TGTGCCAGCAGCTACATTGACGATACGCAGTATTTT. It yields the protein CASSYIDDTQYF.

CDR3: CASSRSGGNTGELFF. In DNA form, the CDR3 reads TGCGCCAGCAGCCGGAGCGGGGGGAACACCGGGGAGCTGTTTTTT. The chain combines TRBV5-1 with TRBJ2-2; 8 nucleotides align to TRBD2. CDR3 length: 15 residues. Trimming removed 4 bases from V and 1 base from J; junction bases left unmatched: 3. Germline CDR1 is SGHRS and CDR2 is YFSETQ.

This clone appeared many times. The rearrangement uses TRBV21-1 and TRBJ1-2. TRBV21-1 is a documented pseudogene. CDR3 size: 14 residues. As DNA, the CDR3 is TGTGCCAGCAGCAAAGCGAGGGTCAACTATGGCTACACCTTC. It translates to CASSKARVNYGYTF.

This sequence joins TRBV9 and TRBJ2-7; D gene unclear. The CDR3 runs to 14 residues. Trimming shortened V by 3 bases and J by 5 bases, and 15 bases separated the two germline ends. Germline CDR1 reads SGDLS; CDR2 reads YYNGEE. The CDR3 region is CASSAELGSHEQYF. CDR3 DNA sequence: TGTGCCAGCAGCGCCGAATTGGGAAGCCACGAGCAGTACTTC.

A single count supports this clone. The rearrangement links TRBV19 to TRBJ1-5; D ambiguous. Germline CDR1 LNHDA, CDR2 SQIVND (reference sequence). V gave up 2 bases and J gave up 6 bases, with 14 bases separating them. CDR3 length: 15 amino acids. CDR3 amino acids: CASSIIGPLVQPQHF. The CDR3 DNA reads as TGTGCCAGTAGTATAATAGGACCCCTAGTTCAGCCCCAGCATTTT.

The chain carries TRBV10-3 and TRBJ1-2, with TRBD1 identical over 10 bases. V shed 0 bases, J shed 8 bases, and the junction held 6 bases outside the gene matches. Germline CDR1 is ENHRY and CDR2 is SYGVKD. The CDR3 extends over 15 amino acids. CDR3 in amino acids: CAISESPGTGEGYTF. The DNA of the CDR3 is TGTGCCATCAGTGAGTCGCCCGGGACAGGGGAAGGCTACACCTTC.

The V call is TRBV9, the J call TRBJ1-2; D unresolved. Germline assignment: CDR1 SGDLS and CDR2 YYNGEE. The CDR3 loop spans 12 amino acids. Trimming stripped 3 bases from V and 3 bases from J, with 6 bases between. CDR3 in amino acids: CASSAKDYGYTF. Written as DNA, the CDR3 is TGTGCCAGCAGCGCGAAGGACTATGGCTACACCTTC.

This rearrangement joins TRBV5-4 to TRBJ2-3; the D gene is possibly TRBD2 (5 bases). Germline V lookup: CDR1 SGHNT, CDR2 YYREEE (reference sequence). The CDR3 covers 15 residues. V was pared by 10 bases and J by 0 bases, with 18 bases between. CDR3 sequence: CAARREYGSTDTQYF. The CDR3 DNA follows: TGTGCCGCTCGAAGGGAGTACGGCAGCACAGATACGCAGTATTTT. Supplemented by reference TRBV5-4 and TRBJ2-3, the full variable domain reads ETGVTQSPTHLIKTRGQQVTLRCSSQSGHNTVSWYQQALGQGPQFIFQYYREEENGRGNFPPRFSGLQFPNYSSELNVNALELDDSALYLCAARREYGSTDTQYFGPGTRLTVL.

This clone was counted between two and nine times. Additional DNA sequences in this sample encode the identical CDR3. The V and J genes are TRBV7-2 and TRBJ1-2; D gene unclear. CDR1 and CDR2 (germline): SGHTA, FQGNSA. Trimming removed 1 base from V and 5 bases from J, with 5 bases in between. This CDR3 is 12 amino acids long. CDR3 nucleotide sequence: TGTGCCAGCAGCTTAGGGGGTTATGGCTACACCTTC. This translates into CASSLGGYGYTF. The variable domain in full, with the rest retrieved from reference TRBV7-2 and TRBJ1-2, is GAGVSQSPSNKVTEKGKDVELRCDPISGHTALYWYRQSLGQGLEFLIYFQGNSAPDKSGLPSDRFSAERTGGSVSTLTIQRTQQEDSAVYLCASSLGGYGYTFGSGTRLTVV.

With regard to this clone: A far bigger clonotype differs at one base, so this is likely a read error. At the DNA level, this CDR3 is encoded by other sequences in the same sample as well. V usage is TRBV10-3 and J usage is TRBJ1-5; 7 bases fit TRBD1. CDR1 is ENHRY, CDR2 SYGVKD, per germline. The CDR3 loop spans 18 amino acids. The CDR3 reads CAISDRERTGPLNQPQHF. The CDR3 DNA reads as TGCGCCATCAGTGATCGCGAAAGGACAGGACCCCTCAATCAGCCCCAGCATTTT.

As regards this clone: It differs at one base from a far larger clone, so likely a read error. Other DNA variants within this sample encode the same CDR3. This chain links TRBV9 with TRBJ2-5; D not resolved. The CDR3 is made up of 14 amino acids. Germline CDR1 SGDLS, CDR2 YYNGEE. CDR3 nucleotide sequence: TGTGCAAGCAGCGTAGGGCAGATCCAAGAGACCCAGTACTTC. Translating it yields CASSVGQIQETQYF.

The chain is built from TRBV27 and TRBJ2-2, with a weak D call TRBD2 (6 bases). The CDR3 consists of 14 residues. The germline CDR1 and CDR2 sequences are MNHEY and SMNVEV (reference sequence). Deletions cut 8 bases from V and 3 bases from J, with 13 bases between. CDR3 protein: CASRSGGDTGELFF. DNA for the CDR3: TGTGCCAGCCGTAGCGGAGGGGACACCGGGGAGCTGTTTTTT.

The J gene is TRBJ2-5, the V gene TRBV2, with TRBD2 identical over 11 bases. V was clipped by 7 bases and J by 9 bases; unmatched bases: 10. Germline CDR1 is SNHLY and CDR2 is FYNNEI. CDR3 length equals 14 residues. The CDR3: CASNPTPSGRSQYF. CDR3 bases: TGTGCCAGCAACCCAACTCCTAGCGGGAGGTCCCAGTACTTC. Looking up the rest from reference TRBV2 and TRBJ2-5 gives the full variable domain: EPEVTQTPSHQVTQMGQEVILRCVPISNHLYFYWYRQILGQKVEFLVSFYNNEISEKSEIFDDQFSVERPDGSNFTLKIRSTKLEDSAMYFCASNPTPSGRSQYFGPGTRLLVL.

The chain links TRBV19 to TRBJ1-2, with no clear D. Between the trimmed V and J ends, which lost 3 bases and 3 bases, there was a span of 11 bases. CDR3 length equals 14 residues. Germline loops: CDR1 LNHDA, CDR2 SQIVND (reference sequence). The CDR3 protein is CASSMDGIYYGYTF. CDR3 in DNA: TGTGCCAGTAGTATGGACGGAATTTACTATGGCTACACCTTC.

J is TRBJ2-7 and V is TRBV7-8; D ambiguous. Trimming removed 1 base at V and 1 base at J, with 8 bases between. Germline lookup yields CDR1 SGHVS and CDR2 FQNEAQ. There are 14 residues in the CDR3. Written as DNA, the CDR3 is TGTGCCAGCAGCTTAGTGTATTATTCCTACGAGCAGTACTTC. Translation gives CASSLVYYSYEQYF.

The gene calls are TRBV11-1 and TRBJ2-2, with no clear D. V lost 4 bases and J 3 bases, leaving 9 bases between the germline ends. The CDR3 spans 14 residues. The V gene's germline CDR1 is SGHAT and CDR2 FQDESV (reference sequence). The CDR3 bases are TGTGCCAGCAGCTGGGGTTTGGACACCGGGGAGCTGTTTTTT. Protein sequence: CASSWGLDTGELFF. Based on the CDR3 plus reference TRBV11-1 and TRBJ2-2, the full variable domain is EAEVAQSPRYKITEKSQAVAFWCDPISGHATLYWYRQILGQGPELLVQFQDESVVDDSQLPKDRFSAERLKGVDSTLKIQPAELGDSAMYLCASSWGLDTGELFFGEGSRLTVL.

J is TRBJ2-3 and V is TRBV29-1; TRBD2 agrees at 9 bases. V was pared by 6 bases and J by 4 bases, with 11 bases of the junction left unmatched. Germline V lookup: CDR1 SQVTM, CDR2 ANQGSEA. This CDR3 contains 15 residues. The chain's CDR3 is CSVAGGPGVADTQYF. DNA of the CDR3: TGCAGCGTGGCGGGAGGGCCGGGGGTTGCAGATACGCAGTATTTT.

The CDR3 nucleotides are TGTGCCAGCAGTGAAACGGGAGAGGTCTACGAGCAGTACTTC. This sequence encodes CASSETGEVYEQYF. The chain employs TRBV6-1 and TRBJ2-7; D possibly corresponds to TRBD2 (6 bases). The CDR3 loop spans 14 amino acids. V was clipped by 2 bases and J by 3 bases, with 11 bases between them. The germline gives CDR1 MNHNS, CDR2 SASEGT.

The J gene is TRBJ2-7, the V gene TRBV30, with 8 bases aligning to TRBD2. With V trimmed by 1 base and J by 4 bases, 3 bases remained unmatched. The germline V gene has CDR1 GTSNPN and CDR2 SVGIG (reference sequence). The CDR3 is 13 residues long. This CDR3 reads CAWSAGTSYEQYF. In DNA form, the CDR3 reads TGTGCCTGGAGTGCCGGGACTAGTTACGAGCAGTACTTC. The variable domain in full, with the rest retrieved from reference TRBV30 and TRBJ2-7, is SQTIHQWPATLVQPVGSPLSLECTVEGTSNPNLYWYRQAAGRGLQLLFYSVGIGQISSEVPQNLSASRPQDRQFILSSKKLLLSDSGFYLCAWSAGTSYEQYFGPGTRLTVT.

The chain couples TRBV18 to TRBJ2-7; D possibly uses TRBD1 or TRBD2 (5 bases each). In germline, CDR1 is KGHSH, CDR2 LQKENI. V was pared by 3 bases and J by 5 bases, with 17 bases between. This CDR3 is 15 amino acids long. As DNA, the CDR3 is TGTGCCAGCTCACCGACACCGGGACGGCCTAACGAGCAGTACTTC. It specifies CASSPTPGRPNEQYF. Full variable domain (rest looked up from reference TRBV18 and TRBJ2-7): NAGVMQNPRHLVRRRGQEARLRCSPMKGHSHVYWYRQLPEEGLKFMVYLQKENIIDESGMPKERFSAEFPKEGPSILRIQQVVRGDSAAYFCASSPTPGRPNEQYFGPGTRLTVT.